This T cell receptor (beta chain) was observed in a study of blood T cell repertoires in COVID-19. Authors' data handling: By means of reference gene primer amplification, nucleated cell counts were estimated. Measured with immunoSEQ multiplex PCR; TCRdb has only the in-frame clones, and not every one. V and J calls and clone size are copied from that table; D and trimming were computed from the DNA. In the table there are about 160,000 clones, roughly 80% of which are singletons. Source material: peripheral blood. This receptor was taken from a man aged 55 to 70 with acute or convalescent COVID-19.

CDR3 sequence reads: CASSPWGKGGYNSPLHF. The CDR3 nucleotides read TGTGCCAGCAGCCCTTGGGGAAAGGGAGGGTATAATTCACCCCTCCACTTT. The rearrangement uses TRBV5-8 and TRBJ1-6; D is uncertain. The CDR3 extends over 17 amino acids. In germline, CDR1 is SGHTS, CDR2 YDEGEE. V lost 4 bases to trimming and J lost 4 bases, with 18 bases between them.